The 32 T cell receptor beta chains below all came from one sample that was sequenced in a study of OX40 agonist ivuxolimab in advanced cancers. The data were produced by immunoSEQ multiplex PCR, yet TCRdb's version contains in-frame clones alone and is incomplete. The table has tens of thousands of clones, 75% to 90% seen once. Here the sequenced sample was CD4+ or CD8+ T cells sorted from blood, taken in a trial of the OX40 agonist ivuxolimab. Receptors were obtained from an adult with an advanced solid tumor such as melanoma, head and neck, liver or kidney cancer.

V usage is TRBV27 and J usage is TRBJ2-7, with D possibly matching TRBD1 (5 bases). Trimming removed 6 bases at V and 3 bases at J, with 12 bases between. Germline lookup yields CDR1 MNHEY and CDR2 SMNVEV (reference sequence). CDR3 length: 13 residues. This CDR3 reads CASSQARGYEQYF. The CDR3 bases are TGTGCCAGCAGCCAGGCAAGGGGCTACGAGCAGTACTTC.

The genes are TRBV7-9 and TRBJ1-1; possible D gene TRBD1, 6 bases. Trimming left V 0 bases short and J 0 bases short, with 8 bases between. The length of the CDR3 is 15 residues. Germline V gene lookup returns CDR1 SEHNR and CDR2 FQNEAQ (reference sequence). CDR3 DNA: TGTGCCAGCAGCTTAGCGACAGGCATGAACACTGAAGCTTTCTTT. Residues: CASSLATGMNTEAFF.

This chain joins TRBV30 and TRBJ1-4; D not certain. The V end was cut by 0 bases, the J end by 8 bases, with 13 bases between. Germline lookup yields CDR1 GTSNPN and CDR2 SVGIG (reference sequence). This CDR3 is 14 amino acids long. The CDR3 nucleotides read TGTGCCTGGAGTGTGTCGGTTACCCCAGAAAAACTGTTTTTT. It is translated as CAWSVSVTPEKLFF.

The chain employs TRBV5-5 and TRBJ2-7; 12 positions agree with TRBD2. Looked up from germline, CDR1 is SGHKS and CDR2 is YYEKEE (reference sequence). CDR3 length equals 17 residues. The junction had 13 bases not matched to a gene; V was cut back by 4 bases and J by 5 bases. CDR3 sequence (DNA): TGTGCCAGCAGCGGCCGGACTAGCGGGAATGTAGCCCACGAGCAGTACTTC. It translates to CASSGRTSGNVAHEQYF.

This chain connects TRBV13 to TRBJ2-1; 9 nucleotides align to TRBD2. V lost 4 bases, J lost 0 bases, and 7 bases stayed unmatched. CDR3 size: 17 residues. Per the germline V gene, CDR1 is PRHDT and CDR2 is FYEKMQ (reference sequence). As DNA, the CDR3 is TGTGCCAGCAGCTCACCAAGCGGGGGGCACTCCTACAATGAGCAGTTCTTC. Amino acid sequence: CASSSPSGGHSYNEQFF.

This sequence joins TRBV4-2 and TRBJ2-7; 10 bases match TRBD2. The CDR3 sequence is 15 residues long. Germline V gene sequence: CDR1 LGHNA, CDR2 YNFKEQ. The ends lost 5 bases at V and 2 bases at J; junction bases unmatched: 6. The DNA for the CDR3 is TGTGCCAGCAGCTTGGCAGCGGGAGGGACCTACGAGCAGTACTTC. It codes for CASSLAAGGTYEQYF.

The CDR3, as DNA: TGTGCCAGCAGCTTGCGCGGAACCTCTGGAAACACCATATATTTT. The encoded protein is CASSLRGTSGNTIYF. The chain couples TRBV5-4 to TRBJ1-3; D not certain. Germline V gene sequence: CDR1 SGHNT, CDR2 YYREEE (reference sequence). The length of the CDR3 is 15 residues. V lost 1 base to trimming and J lost 0 bases, with 8 bases between them.

The rearrangement joins TRBV10-2 to TRBJ2-5; 10 positions agree with TRBD1. CDR1 and CDR2 from the germline V gene are WSHSY and SAAADI. CDR3 length: 14 amino acids. Trimming removed 5 bases from V and 5 bases from J; junction bases left unmatched: 5. In nucleotides, the CDR3 is TGCGCCAGCAGTCCGGGACAGGGGTCGGAGACCCAGTACTTC. Translation: CASSPGQGSETQYF.

The rearrangement links TRBV2 to TRBJ1-2; 9 bases agree with TRBD1. Trimming cost V 4 bases and J 8 bases; bases outside gene matches: 8. The germline V gene has CDR1 SNHLY and CDR2 FYNNEI. The CDR3 runs to 14 residues. CDR3 DNA sequence: TGTGCCAGCAGTGGAGGGACAGGGATTGGGGGCTACACCTTC. It yields the protein CASSGGTGIGGYTF.

The chain recombines TRBV6-6 with TRBJ2-5; 8 bases match TRBD2. The V and J ends lost 2 bases and 4 bases, in that order; junction bases with no gene match: 6. The CDR3 is 15 residues long. Looked up from germline, CDR1 is MNHNY and CDR2 is SVGAGI (reference sequence). CDR3 residues: CASSYAGTRGETQYF. The CDR3 DNA follows: TGTGCCAGCAGTTACGCCGGGACTAGGGGAGAGACCCAGTACTTC.

The chain employs TRBV19 and TRBJ2-7; the D gene is possibly TRBD1 (6 bases). Germline CDR1 and CDR2: LNHDA and SQIVND (reference sequence). The CDR3 has 13 residues. V lost 5 bases, J lost 6 bases, and 14 bases lay in between. The CDR3 here is CASSVTGSGEQYF. The CDR3 DNA is TGTGCCAGTAGTGTGACAGGCTCTGGCGAGCAGTACTTC.

The chain combines TRBV14 with TRBJ2-7; 8 positions match TRBD2. Unmatched junction bases numbered 12, after V lost 6 bases and J lost 2 bases. Germline values: CDR1 SGHDN, CDR2 FVKESK. The CDR3 sequence is 16 residues long. CDR3 sequence reads: CASSQTETSAAYEQYF. The CDR3 nucleotides read TGTGCCAGCAGTCAAACGGAGACTAGCGCCGCCTACGAGCAGTACTTC.

V is TRBV6-1 and J is TRBJ2-1; 12 bases line up with TRBD2. Trimming removed 5 bases from V and 8 bases from J; junction bases left unmatched: 4. This CDR3 has 14 amino acids. The germline gives CDR1 MNHNS, CDR2 SASEGT. The CDR3 DNA reads as TGTGCCAGCAGTCTAGCGGGGGGGCCCTATGAGCAGTTCTTC. Translation gives CASSLAGGPYEQFF.

This clone has just one count. The chain has TRBV5-1 and TRBJ1-4; 7 positions match TRBD1. The CDR3 has 15 residues. V was pared by 0 bases and J by 8 bases, with 7 bases of the junction left unmatched. Germline CDR1 is SGHRS and CDR2 is YFSETQ. CDR3 nucleotide sequence: TGCGCCAGCAGCTTGGGACGGGACAGTAGGGAAAAACTGTTTTTT. This gives the protein CASSLGRDSREKLFF.

The chain uses TRBV4-3 and TRBJ2-5; 14 positions match TRBD2. CDR1 LGHNA and CDR2 YSLEER come from the germline V gene. CDR3 size: 15 residues. V trimming: 1 base; J trimming: 8 bases; junction bases outside the gene matches: 3. This chain's CDR3 is CASSQVGLAGATQYF. The CDR3 nucleotides read TGCGCCAGCAGCCAAGTGGGACTAGCGGGAGCAACCCAGTACTTC.

This clone was counted only a few times. The V call is TRBV29-1, the J call TRBJ1-2, with a weak D call TRBD1 (5 bases). The CDR3 loop spans 13 amino acids. Trimming left V 5 bases short and J 3 bases short, with 13 bases between. The germline V gene has CDR1 SQVTM and CDR2 ANQGSEA. CDR3 DNA sequence: TGCAGCGTTAACCGGGACTGGTACTATGGCTACACCTTC. Translating it yields CSVNRDWYYGYTF.

The V gene is TRBV25-1, the J gene TRBJ1-3, with D possibly matching TRBD1 (5 bases). This CDR3 comprises 15 residues. Per germline, CDR1 MGHDK and CDR2 SYGVNS. The V and J ends lost 7 bases and 0 bases respectively, with 13 bases between them. The DNA for the CDR3 is TGTGCCAGCACTGGGACGGACTCCTCTGGAAACACCATATATTTT. Protein product: CASTGTDSSGNTIYF.

This clone was detected only once. This chain links TRBV6-6 with TRBJ1-2; D unclear. Germline assignment: CDR1 MNHNY and CDR2 SVGAGI (reference sequence). Trimming left V 6 bases short and J 8 bases short, with 10 bases between. The CDR3 is 11 residues long. The CDR3 loop is CASSTEVGYTF. The CDR3, as DNA: TGTGCCAGCAGCACAGAGGTAGGCTACACCTTC.

The chain uses TRBV4-1 and TRBJ2-3; a weak D match, TRBD2 (6 bases). The CDR3 runs 16 residues. Germline values: CDR1 MGHRA, CDR2 YSYEKL. V lost 0 bases and J lost 4, with 14 bases in between. This CDR3 is CASSQDGTGVADTQYF. As DNA, the CDR3 is TGCGCCAGCAGCCAAGATGGGACGGGAGTGGCAGATACGCAGTATTTT.

The rearrangement joins TRBV2 to TRBJ2-3; D is possibly TRBD2 (6 bases). The CDR3 runs 13 residues. Germline CDR1 reads SNHLY; CDR2 reads FYNNEI. V shed 2 bases and J shed 5 bases, with 8 bases lying between them. The CDR3 DNA reads as TGTGCCAGCAGTGAACTGGGGGGAGATACGCAGTATTTT. Encoded protein: CASSELGGDTQYF.

The chain uses TRBV28 and TRBJ1-5; D is ambiguous. The CDR3 has 14 amino acids. Germline CDR1 is MDHEN and CDR2 is SYDVKM. V lost 6 bases and J 5 bases, leaving 14 bases between the germline ends. In DNA form, the CDR3 reads TGTGCCAGCAGGCGACCCCTAGGCGATCAGCCCCAGCATTTT. The encoded protein is CASRRPLGDQPQHF.

The J gene is TRBJ2-5, the V gene TRBV2; 7 bases are shared with TRBD1. Per the germline V gene, CDR1 is SNHLY and CDR2 is FYNNEI. The J segment lost 7 bases and the V segment lost 1 base, leaving 9 bases of the junction unmatched. This CDR3 contains 15 residues. CDR3 sequence reads: CASSEEARGWGTQYF. The DNA of the CDR3 is TGTGCCAGCAGTGAAGAGGCCAGGGGGTGGGGGACCCAGTACTTC.

The CDR3 spells CASSQDLQARGYTF. The DNA of the CDR3 is TGTGCCAGCAGCCAAGATCTCCAGGCCCGAGGCTACACCTTC. V and J are TRBV14 and TRBJ1-2, with D unresolved. CDR1 SGHDN and CDR2 FVKESK come from the germline V gene. V lost 0 bases to trimming and J lost 8 bases, with 13 bases between them. This CDR3 spans 14 amino acids. Drawing the rest from reference TRBV14 and TRBJ1-2, the complete variable domain is EAGVTQFPSHSVIEKGQTVTLRCDPISGHDNLYWYRRVMGKEIKFLLHFVKESKQDESGMPNNRFLAERTGGTYSTLKVQPAELEDSGVYFCASSQDLQARGYTFGSGTRLTVV.

This chain uses TRBV10-1 with TRBJ1-3; D is undetermined. Trimming removed 3 bases from V and 3 bases from J, with 21 bases in between. Germline CDR1 WNHNN, CDR2 SYGVQD (reference sequence). The CDR3 is made up of 18 amino acids. CDR3 sequence (DNA): TGCGCCAGCAGTGAACGTCATTGGATAGGTGGAAGTGGAAACACCATATATTTT. Its protein is CASSERHWIGGSGNTIYF.

The rearrangement uses TRBV19 and TRBJ1-5; 9 bases are shared with TRBD1. Germline CDR1 is LNHDA and CDR2 is SQIVND (reference sequence). After removal of 4 bases from V and 7 bases from J, the junction contained 14 bases not matched to a gene. This CDR3 has 17 amino acids. The CDR3 region has the DNA TGTGCCAGTAGTACTAGACAGGGGGTAATGCTTTTGCAGCCCCAGCATTTT. It codes for CASSTRQGVMLLQPQHF.

The table lists this clone with a count of one. The rearrangement joins TRBV20-1 to TRBJ2-1; a weak D match, TRBD2 (5 bases). The CDR3 loop spans 11 amino acids. Germline V gene sequence: CDR1 DFQATT, CDR2 SNEGSKA (reference sequence). V was cut by 3 bases and J by 10 bases, with 10 bases left in between. CDR3 nucleotides: TGCAGTGCTAGGTCTAGCCCAGAGCAGTTCTTC. This sequence encodes CSARSSPEQFF.

The genes are TRBV7-3 and TRBJ2-3; TRBD2 matches 8 bases. V lost 2 bases to trimming and J lost 1 base; unmatched junction nucleotides: 5. Germline CDR1 is SGHTA and CDR2 is FQGTGA. This CDR3 contains 16 residues. The CDR3 DNA reads as TGTGCCAGCAGCTTAGACAGAGCGGGGGGCACAGATACGCAGTATTTT. Translating it yields CASSLDRAGGTDTQYF.

J is TRBJ1-4 and V is TRBV15; D perhaps matches TRBD1 (6 bases). This CDR3 comprises 16 residues. Germline-derived CDR1 and CDR2 are LNHNV and YYDKDF (reference sequence). Trimming shortened V by 0 bases and J by 7 bases, and 15 bases separated the two germline ends. CDR3 DNA: TGTGCCACCAGCAGAGATCCGGCAGGGGAGGGTGAAAAACTGTTTTTT. Protein sequence: CATSRDPAGEGEKLFF.

This clone was recorded a few times. The chain combines TRBV5-4 with TRBJ2-7, with D perhaps matching TRBD1 or TRBD2 (6 bases each). The CDR3 has 14 residues. Germline loops: CDR1 SGHNT, CDR2 YYREEE (reference sequence). V was shortened by 0 bases and J by 6 bases, with 13 bases between the two germline ends. The CDR3 region is CASSLGRGYGEQYF. In DNA, the CDR3 is TGTGCCAGCAGCTTGGGGAGGGGGTACGGCGAGCAGTACTTC.

This chain links TRBV29-1 with TRBJ1-3; the D is unclear. V was trimmed by 7 bases and J by 0 bases, leaving 10 bases between them. The CDR3 is 13 residues long. Per the germline V gene, CDR1 is SQVTM and CDR2 is ANQGSEA. The CDR3 here is CSAVTDSGNTIYF. The CDR3 DNA follows: TGCAGCGCCGTTACGGACTCTGGAAACACCATATATTTT.

The J gene is TRBJ2-7, the V gene TRBV7-7, with a weak D call TRBD2 (6 bases). CDR3 size: 14 residues. Between the trimmed V and J ends, which lost 5 bases and 2 bases, there was a span of 13 bases. CDR1 is SSHAT and CDR2 is FNYEAQ in the germline V gene (reference sequence). CDR3 loop: CASSRGPGAYEQYF. DNA for the CDR3: TGTGCCAGCAGCCGGGGACCGGGAGCCTACGAGCAGTACTTC.

The CDR3 nucleotides are TGTGCCAGCAGCCAAGGACAAAGCTCTGGAAACACCATATATTTT. Residues: CASSQGQSSGNTIYF. This chain uses TRBV7-7 with TRBJ1-3, with D perhaps matching TRBD1 (5 bases). CDR1 is SSHAT, CDR2 FNYEAQ, per germline (reference sequence). With 5 bases removed from V and 0 bases from J, the gap between germline ends came to 11 bases. The CDR3 sequence is 15 residues long.